These T cell receptor beta chains were read from a single sample in a study of blood T cell repertoires in COVID-19. The data were produced by immunoSEQ multiplex PCR, yet TCRdb's version contains in-frame clones alone and is incomplete. The table shows tens of thousands of clones, with 86% occurring only once. The source material was peripheral blood. The receptors shown here come from a woman older than 75 in a cohort sampled during active or convalescent COVID-19. Each CDR3 is given with its conserved first and last residue. A D gene is named only where the DNA matches it firmly. Only part of the rows carry a size: once, few, many, or a class if the clone is expanded.

TRBJ1-3 | - | TRBV4-1 | - | CASSQVGGTGNTIYF
TRBJ1-3 | - | TRBV5-4 | - | CATATAGNTIYF
TRBJ2-3 | - | TRBV5-6 | - | CASSQTDTQYF
TRBJ2-5 | - | TRBV2 | - | CASTGGETQYF
TRBJ1-2 | - | TRBV5-6 | - | CASSPPEGYGYTF
TRBJ1-2 | - | TRBV6-5 | - | CASTDLGFNYGYTF
TRBJ2-1 | TRBD2 | TRBV19 | - | CASRKRAGTSSYNEQFF
TRBJ2-6 | TRBD1 | TRBV5-1 | - | CASSFNDRGTSGANVLTF
TRBJ1-2 | - | TRBV29-1 | - | CSVGGSNYGYTF
TRBJ1-5 | TRBD1 | TRBV27 | - | CASSPGTGGNQPQHF
TRBJ1-1 | - | TRBV10-3 | - | CAISPGMNTEAFF
TRBJ2-2 | - | TRBV7-9 | few | CASSPSRGWSGELFF
TRBJ1-4 | - | TRBV5-1 | - | CASSLNGPLAVNEKLFF
TRBJ1-2 | - | TRBV5-5 | - | CASSLIGRSGYTF
TRBJ1-2 | - | TRBV24-1 | once | CATSEQPNYGYTF
TRBJ2-1 | TRBD2 | TRBV5-1 | - | CASSLTGGSSYNEQFF
TRBJ1-1 | - | TRBV20-1 | - | CSASTGARSGTEAFF
TRBJ1-1 | - | TRBV7-3 | - | CASSLWGSGNTEAFF
TRBJ1-6 | - | TRBV28 | few | CASSLLIDSPLHF
TRBJ1-2 | TRBD1 | TRBV28 | - | CASSLGTGIGLSYGYTF
TRBJ1-1 | - | TRBV4-2 | - | CASSGRGNTEAFF
TRBJ2-1 | TRBD2 | TRBV15 | - | CATSRAASGRMSEQFF
TRBJ2-2 | - | TRBV12-3/TRBV12-4 | - | CASSFPGTGELFF
TRBJ2-1 | TRBD2 | TRBV9 | - | CASSVAAGVGYNEQFF
TRBJ2-1 | TRBD1 | TRBV5-1 | once | CASSLGRQGLNEQFF
TRBJ2-1 | - | TRBV9 | - | CASSARLLRDEQFF
TRBJ1-1 | - | TRBV14 | - | CASSPFIELVNTEAFF
TRBJ1-1 | - | TRBV7-9 | - | CASSLEGTQNTEAFF
TRBJ2-1 | TRBD2 | TRBV18 | - | CASSLAGGPFDEQFF
TRBJ2-1 | TRBD2 | TRBV6-5 | once | CASSASGYNEQFF
TRBJ2-3 | TRBD1 | TRBV5-1 | - | CASSQDRGTDTQYF